This T cell receptor beta chain came from a study of regulatory T cells in long-lasting Graves disease. For the study at large: Graves' patients with a new diagnosis had received antithyroid drugs under 3 months.

The table lists this clonotype with many counts. Trimming shortened V by 5 bases and J by 7 bases, and 11 bases separated the two germline ends. The V gene's germline CDR1 is MDHEN and CDR2 SYDVKM. The CDR3 extends over 12 amino acids. Building of the TCR beta libraries involved iRepertoire HTBI primers and Arm-PCR of CDR3 regions. In the study's own analysis: Samples revealed about 63 TRBV and roughly 15 TRBJ segments. TCRdb reprocessed the multiplex PCR reads via MiXCR and lists one record per CDR3 protein. What appears here as the V and J calls and clone size reflects TCRdb's work, not the paper's. This sample carries roughly 420,000 distinct CDR3 sequences, 14% of them seen once, and the ten largest clones take roughly a sixth. The time point here: newly diagnosed GD, antithyroid drugs for less than 3 months. There was RNA extracted from PBMCs, and the TCR library was made from it. This same sample was also part of a study on T cells in Graves' hyperthyroidism and ophthalmopathy. Turning to that study: Most clonotypes expanded in thyroid above 0.001 were likewise present in blood.

This TCR was sampled from a woman in her forties or fifties with Graves disease. Sequenced here: peripheral blood mononuclear cells (PBMCs), sampled at new diagnosis, from a patient treated with antithyroid drugs. The genes are TRBV28 and TRBJ1-2, with D uncertain. CDR3 protein: CASSLTVFGYTF. In DNA form, the CDR3 reads TGTGCCAGCAGTCTTACAGTGTTTGGCTACACCTTC.